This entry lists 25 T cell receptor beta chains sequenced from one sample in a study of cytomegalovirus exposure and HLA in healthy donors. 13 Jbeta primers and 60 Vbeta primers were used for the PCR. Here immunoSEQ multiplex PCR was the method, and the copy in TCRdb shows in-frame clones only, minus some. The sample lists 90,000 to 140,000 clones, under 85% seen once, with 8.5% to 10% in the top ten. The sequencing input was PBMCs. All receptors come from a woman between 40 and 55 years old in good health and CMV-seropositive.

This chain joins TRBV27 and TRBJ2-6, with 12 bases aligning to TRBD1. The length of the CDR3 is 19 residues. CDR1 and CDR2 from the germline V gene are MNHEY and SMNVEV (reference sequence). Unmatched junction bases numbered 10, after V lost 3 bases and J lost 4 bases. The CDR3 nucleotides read TGTGCCAGCAGTTTGGGGACCGGGACAGGGGGCGTCGGGGCCAACGTCCTGACTTTC. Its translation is CASSLGTGTGGVGANVLTF.

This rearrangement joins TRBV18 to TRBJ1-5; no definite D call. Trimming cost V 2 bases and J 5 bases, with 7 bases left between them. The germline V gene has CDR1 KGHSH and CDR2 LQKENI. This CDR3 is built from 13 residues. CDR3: CASSPDEDQPQHF. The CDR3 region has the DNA TGTGCCAGCTCACCAGACGAGGATCAGCCCCAGCATTTT.

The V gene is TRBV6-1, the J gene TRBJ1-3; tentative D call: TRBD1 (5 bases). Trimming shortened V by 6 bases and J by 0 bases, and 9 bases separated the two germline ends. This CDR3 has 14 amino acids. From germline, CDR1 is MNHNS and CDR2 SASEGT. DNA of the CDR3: TGTGCCAGCAGGAAAGGGGCCTCTGGAAACACCATATATTTT. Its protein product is CASRKGASGNTIYF.

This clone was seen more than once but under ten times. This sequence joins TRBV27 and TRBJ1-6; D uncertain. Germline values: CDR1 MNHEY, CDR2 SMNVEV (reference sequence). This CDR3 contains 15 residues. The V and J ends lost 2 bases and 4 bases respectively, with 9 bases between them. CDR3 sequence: CASSLGPDYNSPLHF. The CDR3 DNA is TGTGCCAGCAGTTTAGGCCCAGATTATAATTCACCCCTCCACTTT.

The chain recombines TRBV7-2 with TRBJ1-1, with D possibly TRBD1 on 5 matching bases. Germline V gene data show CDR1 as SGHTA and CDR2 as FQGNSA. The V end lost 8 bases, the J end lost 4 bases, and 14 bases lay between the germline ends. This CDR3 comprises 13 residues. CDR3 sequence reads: CASGTSGLTEAFF. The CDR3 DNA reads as TGTGCCAGCGGTACGTCAGGGCTCACTGAAGCTTTCTTT.

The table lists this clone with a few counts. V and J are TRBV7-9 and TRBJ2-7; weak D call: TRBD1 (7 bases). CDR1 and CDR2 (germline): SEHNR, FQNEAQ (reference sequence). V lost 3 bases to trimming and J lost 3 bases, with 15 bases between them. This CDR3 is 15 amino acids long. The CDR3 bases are TGTGCCAGCAGCTTTTCGGCGGGACAGAACTACGAGCAGTACTTC. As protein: CASSFSAGQNYEQYF. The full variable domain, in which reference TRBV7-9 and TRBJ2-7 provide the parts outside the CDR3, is DTGVSQNPRHKITKRGQNVTFRCDPISEHNRLYWYRQTLGQGPEFLTYFQNEAQLEKSRLLSDRFSAERPKGSFSTLEIQRTEQGDSAMYLCASSFSAGQNYEQYFGPGTRLTVT.

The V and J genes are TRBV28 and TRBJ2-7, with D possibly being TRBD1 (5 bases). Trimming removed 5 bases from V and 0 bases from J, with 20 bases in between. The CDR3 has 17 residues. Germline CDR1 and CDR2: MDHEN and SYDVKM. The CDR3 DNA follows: TGTGCCAGCAGTCAAGGCTCTGCAGGACAAGCCTCCTACGAGCAGTACTTC. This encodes CASSQGSAGQASYEQYF.

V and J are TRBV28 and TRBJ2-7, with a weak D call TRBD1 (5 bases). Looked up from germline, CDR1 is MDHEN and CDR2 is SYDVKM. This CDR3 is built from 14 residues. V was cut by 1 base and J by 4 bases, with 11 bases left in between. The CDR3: CASSLSGARYEQYF. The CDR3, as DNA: TGTGCCAGCAGTTTATCTGGGGCCCGGTACGAGCAGTACTTC. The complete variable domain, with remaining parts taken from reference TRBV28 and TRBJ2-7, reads DVKVTQSSRYLVKRTGEKVFLECVQDMDHENMFWYRQDPGLGLRLIYFSYDVKMKEKGDIPEGYSVSREKKERFSLILESASTNQTSMYLCASSLSGARYEQYFGPGTRLTVT.

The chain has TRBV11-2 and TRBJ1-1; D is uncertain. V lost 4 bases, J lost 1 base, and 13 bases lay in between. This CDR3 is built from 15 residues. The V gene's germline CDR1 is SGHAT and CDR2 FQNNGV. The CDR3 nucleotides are TGTGCCAGCAGCTCGGTGGCGGGAACGAACACTGAAGCTTTCTTT. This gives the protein CASSSVAGTNTEAFF.

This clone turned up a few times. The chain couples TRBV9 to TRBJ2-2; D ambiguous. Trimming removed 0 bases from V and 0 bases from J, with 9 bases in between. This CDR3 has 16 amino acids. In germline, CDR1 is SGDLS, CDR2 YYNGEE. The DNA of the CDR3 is TGTGCCAGCAGCGTAGTTACGGGTTCGAACACCGGGGAGCTGTTTTTT. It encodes CASSVVTGSNTGELFF. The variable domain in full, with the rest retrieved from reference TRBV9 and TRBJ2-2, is DSGVTQTPKHLITATGQRVTLRCSPRSGDLSVYWYQQSLDQGLQFLIQYYNGEERAKGNILERFSAQQFPDLHSELNLSSLELGDSALYFCASSVVTGSNTGELFFGEGSRLTVL.

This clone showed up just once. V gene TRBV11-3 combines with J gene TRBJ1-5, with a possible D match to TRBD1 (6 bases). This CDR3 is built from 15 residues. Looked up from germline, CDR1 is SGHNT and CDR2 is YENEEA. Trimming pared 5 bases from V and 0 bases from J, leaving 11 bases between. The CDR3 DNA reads TGTGCCAGCAGCCCGGAAGGGGGTAGCAATCAGCCCCAGCATTTT. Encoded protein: CASSPEGGSNQPQHF.

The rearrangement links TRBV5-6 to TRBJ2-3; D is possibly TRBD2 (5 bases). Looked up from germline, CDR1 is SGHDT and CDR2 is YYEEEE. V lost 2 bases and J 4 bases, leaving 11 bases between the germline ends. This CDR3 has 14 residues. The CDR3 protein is CASSFLGVPDTQYF. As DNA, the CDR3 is TGTGCCAGCAGCTTCCTCGGGGTCCCAGATACGCAGTATTTT.

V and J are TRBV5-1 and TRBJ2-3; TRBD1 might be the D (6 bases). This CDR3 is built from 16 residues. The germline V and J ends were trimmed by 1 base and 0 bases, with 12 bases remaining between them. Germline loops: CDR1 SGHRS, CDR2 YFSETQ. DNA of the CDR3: TGCGCCAGCAGCTTGATTGTCCAGGGGAGCACAGATACGCAGTATTTT. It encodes CASSLIVQGSTDTQYF.

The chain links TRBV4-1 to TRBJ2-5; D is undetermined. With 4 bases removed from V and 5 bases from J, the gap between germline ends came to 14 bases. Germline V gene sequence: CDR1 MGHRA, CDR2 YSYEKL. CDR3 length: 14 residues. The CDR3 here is CASSPRLPGETQYF. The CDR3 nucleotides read TGCGCCAGCAGCCCCAGACTTCCTGGGGAGACCCAGTACTTC.

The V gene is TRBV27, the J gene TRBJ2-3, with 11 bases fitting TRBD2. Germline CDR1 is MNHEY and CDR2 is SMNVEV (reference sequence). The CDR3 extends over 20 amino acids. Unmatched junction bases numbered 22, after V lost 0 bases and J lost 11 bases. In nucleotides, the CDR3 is TGTGCCAGCAGTTTATCTGGACATTCCGCGATAGCGGGAGGGCCTGAGGGGCAGTATTTT. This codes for CASSLSGHSAIAGGPEGQYF.

The CDR3 nucleotides are TGCAGCGTTGAAGGACTAGCGGACACCGGGGAGCTGTTTTTT. Protein product: CSVEGLADTGELFF. This chain links TRBV29-1 with TRBJ2-2; 9 bases are a match to TRBD2. CDR3 size: 14 residues. Looked up from germline, CDR1 is SQVTM and CDR2 is ANQGSEA. Germline trimming cut 1 base from V and 3 bases from J; bases unmatched to any gene: 0.

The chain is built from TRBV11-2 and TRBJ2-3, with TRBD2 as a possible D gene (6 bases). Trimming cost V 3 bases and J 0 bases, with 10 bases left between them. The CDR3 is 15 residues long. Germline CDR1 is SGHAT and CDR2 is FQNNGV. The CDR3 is CASSFRGESTDTQYF. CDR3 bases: TGTGCCAGCAGCTTTCGCGGGGAAAGCACAGATACGCAGTATTTT.

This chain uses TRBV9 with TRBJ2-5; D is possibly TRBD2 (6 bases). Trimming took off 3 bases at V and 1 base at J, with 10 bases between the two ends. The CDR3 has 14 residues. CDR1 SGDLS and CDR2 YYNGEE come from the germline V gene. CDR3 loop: CASSATSSQETQYF. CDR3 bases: TGTGCCAGCAGCGCCACTAGCTCCCAAGAGACCCAGTACTTC.

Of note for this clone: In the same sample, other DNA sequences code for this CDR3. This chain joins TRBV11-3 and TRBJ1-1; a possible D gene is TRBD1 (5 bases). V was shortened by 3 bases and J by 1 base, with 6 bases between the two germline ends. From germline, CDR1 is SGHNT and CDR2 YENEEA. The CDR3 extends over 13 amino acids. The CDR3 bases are TGTGCCAGCAGCTTTCAGGGGAACACTGAAGCTTTCTTT. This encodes CASSFQGNTEAFF.

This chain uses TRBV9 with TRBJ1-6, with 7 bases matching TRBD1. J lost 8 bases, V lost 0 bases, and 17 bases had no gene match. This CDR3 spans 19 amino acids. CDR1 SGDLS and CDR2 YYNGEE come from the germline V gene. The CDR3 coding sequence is TGTGCCAGCAGCGTAGAGGAGTTTGGGGACAGTACAGTTCATTCACCCCTCCACTTT. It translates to CASSVEEFGDSTVHSPLHF.

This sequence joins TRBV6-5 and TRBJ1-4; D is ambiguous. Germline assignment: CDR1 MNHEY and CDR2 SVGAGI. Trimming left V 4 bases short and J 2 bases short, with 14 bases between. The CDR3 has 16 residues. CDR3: CASSSWIGGTNEKLFF. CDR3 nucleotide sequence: TGTGCCAGCAGTTCCTGGATCGGCGGGACTAATGAAAAACTGTTTTTT.

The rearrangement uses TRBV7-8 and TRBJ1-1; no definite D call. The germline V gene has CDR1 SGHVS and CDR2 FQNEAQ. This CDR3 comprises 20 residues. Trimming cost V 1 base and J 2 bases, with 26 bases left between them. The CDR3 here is CASSLDKWSTRLIPNTEAFF. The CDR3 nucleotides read TGTGCCAGCAGCTTAGACAAGTGGAGTACCCGGCTTATCCCAAACACTGAAGCTTTCTTT.

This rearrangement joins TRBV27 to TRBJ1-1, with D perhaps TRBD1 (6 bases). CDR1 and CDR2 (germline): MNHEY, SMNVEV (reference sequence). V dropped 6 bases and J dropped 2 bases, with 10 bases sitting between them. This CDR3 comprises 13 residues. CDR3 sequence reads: CASSPDSNTEAFF. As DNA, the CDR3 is TGTGCCAGCAGCCCGGACAGCAACACTGAAGCTTTCTTT.

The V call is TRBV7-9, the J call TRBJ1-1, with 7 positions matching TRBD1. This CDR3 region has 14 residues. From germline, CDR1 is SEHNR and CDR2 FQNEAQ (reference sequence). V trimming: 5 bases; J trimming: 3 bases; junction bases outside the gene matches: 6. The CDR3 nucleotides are TGTGCCAGCAGCCAACTCGGACAGGACACTGAAGCTTTCTTT. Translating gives CASSQLGQDTEAFF. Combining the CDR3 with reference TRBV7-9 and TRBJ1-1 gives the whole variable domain DTGVSQNPRHKITKRGQNVTFRCDPISEHNRLYWYRQTLGQGPEFLTYFQNEAQLEKSRLLSDRFSAERPKGSFSTLEIQRTEQGDSAMYLCASSQLGQDTEAFFGQGTRLTVV.

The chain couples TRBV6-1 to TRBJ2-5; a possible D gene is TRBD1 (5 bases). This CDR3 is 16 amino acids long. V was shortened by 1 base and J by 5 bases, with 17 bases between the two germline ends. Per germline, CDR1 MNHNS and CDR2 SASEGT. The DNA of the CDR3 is TGTGCCAGCAGTGAAGGACAGTACGGCTTCGGGGAGACCCAGTACTTC. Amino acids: CASSEGQYGFGETQYF.